A selection of T cell receptor beta chains follows, all from one sample in a study of PD-1 blockade in classical Hodgkin lymphoma. Generated by immunoSEQ multiplex PCR, the TCRdb table keeps only in-frame clones and is missing some. The repertoire consists of around 100,000 clones, with around nine tenths occurring once and the leading ten covering approximately 2.9%. Sample: peripheral blood mononuclear cells (PBMCs), taken before the fourth cycle of nivolumab. These receptors all come from a human donor with classical Hodgkin lymphoma. Both conserved end residues are part of each CDR3. The D gene is left open where the match is weak.

V	D	J	DNA	CDR3
TRBV11-2	-	TRBJ1-2	TGTGCCAGCAGCTTAGCTATGACGTTATATGGCTACACCTTC	CASSLAMTLYGYTF
TRBV30	-	TRBJ1-5	TGTGCCTGGAGCCCTGGGGGGAGGTTACTTGATCAGCCCCAGCATTTT	CAWSPGGRLLDQPQHF
TRBV30	TRBD2	TRBJ2-7	TGTGCCTGGAGTCCCGGGGGGTCGTCGTTCTACGAGCAGTACTTC	CAWSPGGSSFYEQYF
TRBV27	TRBD1	TRBJ1-5	TGTGCCAGCAGTCCCTCCCCCCCCGGGACAGACTATAGCAATCAGCCCCAGCATTTT	CASSPSPPGTDYSNQPQHF
TRBV7-7	TRBD1	TRBJ2-2	TGTGCCAGCAGCCTGGACAGGGCTACCGGGGAGCTGTTTTTT	CASSLDRATGELFF
TRBV7-9	TRBD1	TRBJ1-4	TGTGCCAGCAGCCCACGGACAGGGGATAATGAAAAACTGTTTTTT	CASSPRTGDNEKLFF
TRBV30	-	TRBJ2-2	TGTGCCTGGAGTGGGGGCACGGACACCGGGGAGCTGTTTTTT	CAWSGGTDTGELFF
TRBV29-1	TRBD1	TRBJ2-5	TGCAGCGTGAACAGGGGGCAAGAGACCCAGTACTTC	CSVNRGQETQYF
TRBV21-1	-	TRBJ2-3	TGTGCCAGCAGCAAAGATAGCACAGATACGCAGTATTTT	CASSKDSTDTQYF
TRBV7-2	TRBD2	TRBJ2-7	TGTGCCAGCAGCTTAAAGCGGGGGATCGGGTACGAGCAGTACTTC	CASSLKRGIGYEQYF
TRBV2	TRBD2	TRBJ2-1	TGTGCCAGCAATGAGTCGGGGGGGCGCAATGAGCAGTTCTTC	CASNESGGRNEQFF
TRBV18	TRBD2	TRBJ2-1	TGTGCCAGCTCACCACCGGGGGGGTTTACCTACAATGAGCAGTTCTTC	CASSPPGGFTYNEQFF
TRBV6-5	-	TRBJ2-7	TGTGCCAGCACCCCCCGGGGGCTTAGTGGCGAGCAGTACTTC	CASTPRGLSGEQYF
TRBV27	-	TRBJ2-3	TGTGCCAGCAGCCGGTTCAGGGGTGGGGCAGATACGCAGTATTTT	CASSRFRGGADTQYF
TRBV28	-	TRBJ2-7	TGTGCCAGCAGTATAACCTACGAGCAGTACTTC	CASSITYEQYF